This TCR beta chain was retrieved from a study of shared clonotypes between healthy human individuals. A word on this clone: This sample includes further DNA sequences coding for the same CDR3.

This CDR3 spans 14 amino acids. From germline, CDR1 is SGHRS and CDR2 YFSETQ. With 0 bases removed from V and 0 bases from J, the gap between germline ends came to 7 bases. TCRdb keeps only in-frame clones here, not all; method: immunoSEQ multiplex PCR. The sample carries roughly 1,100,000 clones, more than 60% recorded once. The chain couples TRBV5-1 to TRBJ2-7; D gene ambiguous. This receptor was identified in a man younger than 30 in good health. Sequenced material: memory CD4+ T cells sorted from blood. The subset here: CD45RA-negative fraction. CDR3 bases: TGCGCCAGCAGCTTGGAGGCGAGCTCCTACGAGCAGTACTTC. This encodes CASSLEASSYEQYF.